The rows below give T cell receptor beta chains drawn from one sample of a study of shared clonotypes between healthy human individuals. Sequenced by immunoSEQ multiplex PCR; TCRdb stores in-frame clones only, minus some. This table holds roughly 1,500,000 clones, 95% to 99% found once. The material sequenced was naive CD4+ T cells sorted from blood. These receptors were taken from a man under 40 in good health. Each CDR3 is given with its conserved first and last residue. D genes are given only for firm matches.

CDR3,D,V
CASSLEGLTEAFF,-,TRBV5-1
CASSPGTGDNTEAFF,TRBD1,TRBV5-1
CASSVPGLATDTQYF,TRBD2,TRBV6-5
CASSSTGKNYGYTF,TRBD1,TRBV5-1
CASSPSWQNQETQYF,-,TRBV27
CASSLDRLREQYF,-,TRBV5-1
CASSSPGPPYEQYF,-,TRBV28
CASSTGTGGAGNQPQHF,-,TRBV19
CASSKDRESVTEAFF,TRBD1,TRBV11-2
CASSLQNTEAFF,-,TRBV5-4
CASSQSAGELFF,-,TRBV23-1
CASSRLFQTDRFNEQFF,-,TRBV4-1
CASSIRNRGSNQPQHF,-,TRBV19
CASSSVRGLGTDTQYF,TRBD1,TRBV5-1
CASSPRGFEGAEAFF,-,TRBV18
CASSPLLRETGELFF,TRBD2,TRBV9
CASSLVGAQETQYF,-,TRBV5-1
CASSPGQGSNEQFF,TRBD1,TRBV5-1
CASRGQGIYEQYF,TRBD1,TRBV5-4
CASSQVVERESINEQYF,TRBD2,TRBV4-2
CASSRDIRPQHF,-,TRBV28
CASSLAPGTSGSRVTDTQYF,TRBD2,TRBV5-1
CASSQGQETQYF,-,TRBV4-2
CASLGRVVEKLFF,-,TRBV28
CASSAGGTVEAFF,TRBD1,TRBV9
CASSPLAGAAGYTF,-,TRBV11-2
CASSLTGEGETQYF,-,TRBV7-9
CASSLQGGDEKLFF,TRBD1,TRBV5-1
CASSRTGDPYEQYF,TRBD1,TRBV11-2
CAWSVTEDYGYTF,-,TRBV30
CASRGTGLIHEQYF,TRBD1,TRBV2
CASTPTGRQETQYF,TRBD1,TRBV7-8
CASSSPGLAAPGELFF,TRBD2,TRBV28
CASSHPTPGTAFYEQYF,TRBD1,TRBV14
CASTLRVHGYTF,-,TRBV7-9
CASSGQHRDRGKYTQYF,TRBD1,TRBV25-1
CASSQAAGTNEKLFF,-,TRBV14
CASRGWAGERESNEQFF,TRBD2,TRBV27
CASSLLASGSWTGELFF,TRBD2,TRBV5-5
CASSPNPGDNEQFF,-,TRBV5-1
CASSPEDTQYF,-,TRBV23-1
CSAGTDYEQYF,-,TRBV20-1
CASTALGSYNEQFF,-,TRBV19
CASSSPDGRGTEAFF,-,TRBV5-4
CASSDDQEAEAFF,-,TRBV2
CASSLGTQGLETQYF,-,TRBV5-8
CASSPTSLIGSYEQYF,TRBD2,TRBV7-9
CASSPRQGYQETQYF,TRBD1,TRBV18
CASSLYLRDNYGYTF,-,TRBV5-1
CASSQGTGGANVLTF,TRBD1,TRBV4-3
CASRSGGWKTQYF,TRBD2,TRBV19
CASSGRWTGVGGNTIYF,TRBD1,TRBV2
CASSVGTADQPQHF,-,TRBV5-4
CASSISAGGLDEQYF,TRBD2,TRBV14
CSAKVGYEQYF,-,TRBV20-1